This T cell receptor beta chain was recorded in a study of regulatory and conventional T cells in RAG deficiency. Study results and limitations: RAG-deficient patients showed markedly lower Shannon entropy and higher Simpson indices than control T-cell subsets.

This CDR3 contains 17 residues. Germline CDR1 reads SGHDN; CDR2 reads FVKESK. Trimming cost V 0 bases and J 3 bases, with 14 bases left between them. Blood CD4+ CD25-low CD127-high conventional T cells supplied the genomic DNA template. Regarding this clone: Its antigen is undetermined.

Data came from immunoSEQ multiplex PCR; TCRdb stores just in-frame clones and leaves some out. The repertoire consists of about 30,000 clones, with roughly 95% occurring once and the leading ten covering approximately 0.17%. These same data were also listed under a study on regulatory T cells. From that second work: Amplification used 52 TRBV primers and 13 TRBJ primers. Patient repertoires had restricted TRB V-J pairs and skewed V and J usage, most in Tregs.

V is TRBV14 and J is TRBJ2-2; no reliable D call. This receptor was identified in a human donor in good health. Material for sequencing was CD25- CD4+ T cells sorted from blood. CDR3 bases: TGTGCCAGCAGCCAAGATCCGGCAAGACAAGACACCGGGGAGCTGTTTTTT. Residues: CASSQDPARQDTGELFF.